Below, 9 T cell receptor beta chains from the same sample are listed, as sequenced in a study of T cells in Graves' hyperthyroidism and ophthalmopathy. It was RNA transcripts that yielded the amplified TCR beta CDR3 regions. In the first-round RT-PCR of the TCR CDR3, the HTBI primer set was used. TCRdb passed the multiplex PCR reads through MiXCR, listing each CDR3 protein once. The data contain a few hundred thousand distinct CDR3 sequences, roughly 20% of them singletons. The sample consisted of blood. These TCRs come from a man aged 18-30 years with Graves' ophthalmopathy.

This clonotype was counted a few times. The V gene is TRBV9, the J gene TRBJ1-4, with D perhaps matching TRBD1 (6 bases). Deletions cut 2 bases from V and 10 bases from J, with 9 bases between. CDR1 is SGDLS, CDR2 YYNGEE, per germline. The CDR3 is 12 residues long. Written as DNA, the CDR3 is TGTGCCAGCAGCGTCGAAGGGGGAAAACTGTTTTTT. Translated, it gives CASSVEGGKLFF.

In its sample, this clonotype was seen a few times. It may be a read error: a sequence one base away is much more abundant. The chain has TRBV6-1 and TRBJ2-7; possibly TRBD2 for D (6 bases). The CDR3 is 11 amino acids. Trimming removed 6 bases from V and 5 bases from J, with 8 bases in between. Germline V gives CDR1 MNHNS, CDR2 SASEGT. The CDR3 protein is CASSRRDEQYF. CDR3 DNA: TGTGCCAGCAGCCGGAGGGACGAGCAGTACTTC.

The V gene is TRBV7-9, the J gene TRBJ1-4, with 8 bases matching TRBD1. The CDR3 runs 14 residues. V shed 4 bases and J 4 bases; nucleotides not matched to a gene: 2. Germline lookup yields CDR1 SEHNR and CDR2 FQNEAQ (reference sequence). This CDR3 is CASSSQGGNEKLFF. In nucleotides, the CDR3 is TGTGCCAGCAGCTCACAGGGGGGTAATGAAAAACTGTTTTTT.

In its sample, this clonotype was seen a few times. The chain couples TRBV4-1 to TRBJ2-3, with D unclear. This CDR3 region has 16 residues. Deletions cut 1 base from V and 2 bases from J, with 13 bases between. Looked up from germline, CDR1 is MGHRA and CDR2 is YSYEKL. The CDR3 sequence: CASSQGTHWPTDTQYF. Here the CDR3 DNA reads TGCGCCAGCAGCCAAGGAACCCATTGGCCCACAGATACGCAGTATTTT.

This sequence joins TRBV10-2 and TRBJ2-3; 7 bases fit TRBD2. Losses at the gene ends were 8 bases for V and 2 bases for J; bases not matched to a gene: 13. CDR1 and CDR2 (germline): WSHSY, SAAADI. CDR3 length: 16 amino acids. The CDR3 reads CASFQPGLRITDTQYF. In DNA form, the CDR3 reads TGCGCCAGCTTCCAGCCGGGACTACGTATCACAGATACGCAGTATTTT.

This clonotype was seen many times. J is TRBJ2-3 and V is TRBV5-1, with D perhaps matching TRBD1 or TRBD2 (5 bases each). There are 20 residues in the CDR3. In germline, CDR1 is SGHRS, CDR2 YFSETQ. V was shortened by 0 bases and J by 2 bases, with 25 bases between the two germline ends. CDR3 loop: CASSLVFTAEGFRDTDTQYF. The CDR3 DNA sequence: TGCGCCAGCAGCTTGGTCTTTACCGCCGAGGGGTTCAGGGACACAGATACGCAGTATTTT. Full variable domain (outside the CDR3, taken from reference TRBV5-1 and TRBJ2-3): KAGVTQTPRYLIKTRGQQVTLSCSPISGHRSVSWYQQTPGQGLQFLFEYFSETQRNKGNFPGRFSGRQFSNSRSEMNVSTLELGDSALYLCASSLVFTAEGFRDTDTQYFGPGTRLTVL.

The V gene is TRBV6-1, the J gene TRBJ1-1; 7 bases fit TRBD1. CDR1 MNHNS and CDR2 SASEGT come from the germline V gene. This CDR3 is built from 14 residues. The V gene end was trimmed by 2 bases and the J gene end by 4 bases; junction bases not matched to a gene: 4. CDR3 in DNA: TGTGCCAGCAGTGAACAGGGGGGTAGCACTGAAGCTTTCTTT. Translating gives CASSEQGGSTEAFF.

This clonotype appeared many times. This chain connects TRBV7-2 to TRBJ2-3, with a weak D call TRBD2 (5 bases). The germline gives CDR1 SGHTA, CDR2 FQGNSA. V lost 7 bases to trimming and J lost 3 bases, with 20 bases between them. There are 16 residues in the CDR3. The CDR3: CASIFDTSSDTDTQYF. The CDR3 DNA sequence: TGTGCCAGCATCTTCGATACTAGTTCCGATACAGATACGCAGTATTTT. The variable domain in full, with the rest retrieved from reference TRBV7-2 and TRBJ2-3, is GAGVSQSPSNKVTEKGKDVELRCDPISGHTALYWYRQSLGQGLEFLIYFQGNSAPDKSGLPSDRFSAERTGGSVSTLTIQRTQQEDSAVYLCASIFDTSSDTDTQYFGPGTRLTVL.

This chain links TRBV3-1 with TRBJ2-1; maybe TRBD1 (5 bases). This CDR3 region has 17 residues. The germline V gene has CDR1 LGHDT and CDR2 YNNKEL (reference sequence). With 0 bases removed from V and 4 bases from J, the gap between germline ends came to 16 bases. The CDR3 reads CASSQDGTGQFYNEQFF. The CDR3 region has the DNA TGTGCCAGCAGCCAAGATGGAACAGGCCAATTTTACAATGAGCAGTTCTTC.